These 10 T cell receptor beta chains were sequenced from one sample in a study of control samples from healthy donors and cancer patients. Libraries were prepared by immunoSEQ multiplex PCR; TCRdb keeps only in-frame clonotypes and omits some of them. This table holds 90,000 to 100,000 clones, around three quarters found once. Sequenced input: blood. These receptors came from a woman in her twenties or thirties in good health.

This clone came up a few times. The rearrangement uses TRBV10-3 and TRBJ1-6, with 7 bases lining up with TRBD1. Germline trimming cut 7 bases from V and 7 bases from J; bases unmatched to any gene: 4. Germline-derived CDR1 and CDR2 are ENHRY and SYGVKD. This CDR3 is built from 13 residues. CDR3 DNA: TGTGCCATCAAAGAGACAGGGAATTCACCCCTCCACTTT. This translates into CAIKETGNSPLHF.

The chain couples TRBV18 to TRBJ1-1, with D perhaps matching TRBD1 (6 bases). Germline V gene lookup returns CDR1 KGHSH and CDR2 LQKENI. The V gene lost 6 bases and the J gene lost 0 bases, with 11 bases spanning the gap. This CDR3 has 14 residues. The CDR3 DNA follows: TGTGCCAGCTCTAGGCAGGGGTTGAACACTGAAGCTTTCTTT. It specifies CASSRQGLNTEAFF. Together with reference TRBV18 and TRBJ1-1, the CDR3 gives the full variable domain: NAGVMQNPRHLVRRRGQEARLRCSPMKGHSHVYWYRQLPEEGLKFMVYLQKENIIDESGMPKERFSAEFPKEGPSILRIQQVVRGDSAAYFCASSRQGLNTEAFFGQGTRLTVV.

The chain is built from TRBV6-6 and TRBJ2-2; D is unclear. The V end lost 4 bases, the J end lost 7 bases, and 16 bases lay between the germline ends. The CDR3 spans 15 residues. Germline V CDR1 and CDR2: MNHNY, SVGAGI (reference sequence). CDR3 DNA sequence: TGTGCCAGCAGTTTGACCGGCTCGGGCGGCGGGGAGCTGTTTTTT. Translated, it gives CASSLTGSGGGELFF.

This clone was counted a single time. This chain connects TRBV3-1 (or the pseudogene TRBV3-2) to TRBJ2-3; 7 nucleotides match TRBD1. There are 15 residues in the CDR3. The V and J ends lost 4 bases and 4 bases, in that order; junction bases with no gene match: 8. CDR1 and CDR2 from the germline V gene are LGHDT and YNNKEL (reference sequence). CDR3 amino acids: CASSRRRGSSDTQYF. For the CDR3, the DNA is TGTGCCAGCAGCCGACGCAGGGGGTCCTCAGATACGCAGTATTTT.

The V call is TRBV16, the J call TRBJ2-7; 9 nucleotides agree with TRBD1. This CDR3 has 15 amino acids. Germline CDR1 reads KGHSY; CDR2 reads FQNENV. Unmatched junction bases numbered 1, after V lost 0 bases and J lost 1 base. This chain's CDR3 is CASSQSGQGSYEQYF. DNA of the CDR3: TGTGCCAGCAGCCAATCGGGACAGGGATCCTACGAGCAGTACTTC.

The chain joins TRBV29-1 to TRBJ2-5; no reliable D call. V lost 8 bases and J lost 5, with 15 bases in between. This CDR3 contains 12 residues. In germline, CDR1 is SQVTM, CDR2 ANQGSEA. The CDR3 DNA follows: TGCAGCCTCCTGGGCCCCGGCGAGACCCAGTACTTC. Its translation: CSLLGPGETQYF.

CDR3 nucleotide sequence: TGTGCCAGCAGCTGGACAGGGAGGGGCTACACCTTC. This sequence encodes CASSWTGRGYTF. The chain uses TRBV6-2 or TRBV6-3 and TRBJ1-2; 8 bases are shared with TRBD1. Germline trimming cut 6 bases from V and 8 bases from J; bases unmatched to any gene: 5. In germline, CDR1 is MNHEY, CDR2 SVGEGT. This CDR3 comprises 12 residues.

This CDR3 reads CASSSTGTSPLHF. As DNA, the CDR3 is TGTGCCAGCAGCTCAACAGGGACTTCACCCCTCCACTTT. J is TRBJ1-6 and V is TRBV7-3, with D possibly matching TRBD1 (6 bases). Trimming took off 4 bases at V and 9 bases at J, with 10 bases between the two ends. CDR1 and CDR2 from the germline V gene are SGHTA and FQGTGA. CDR3 length: 13 residues.

The chain links TRBV19 to TRBJ2-5; D may be TRBD1 (8 bases). The ends were cut back, 8 bases at V and 5 bases at J, with 24 bases in the middle. Germline assignment: CDR1 LNHDA and CDR2 SQIVND (reference sequence). This CDR3 region has 16 residues. In DNA, the CDR3 is TGTGCCAGTTCGCCCCGGGGGGACAGGAGAATCGAGACCCAGTACTTC. The encoded protein is CASSPRGDRRIETQYF.

This chain uses TRBV9 with TRBJ2-2; 10 bases agree with TRBD2. Germline values: CDR1 SGDLS, CDR2 YYNGEE. The trim removed 1 base at V and 4 bases at J, leaving 7 bases unmatched. The CDR3 is 17 residues long. CDR3 DNA: TGTGCCAGCAGCGTATCCCTAGCGGGGGCAGGCACCGGGGAGCTGTTTTTT. It specifies CASSVSLAGAGTGELFF.